The 31 T cell receptor beta chains below come from one sample, sequenced in a study of spatial heterogeneity in lung cancer. As to time point: sample taken at primary tumor resection. Each CDR3 protein gets one entry after TCRdb re-called the 5' RACE reads with MiXCR. The sample includes 45,000 to 55,000 distinct CDR3 sequences, roughly 5.7% of them seen just once. The sequencing here drew on PBMCs, taken at surgery. The receptor set was obtained from a male donor with early-stage non-small cell lung cancer.

This clonotype was counted at least ten times. This sequence joins TRBV18 and TRBJ2-7; D is unresolved. CDR1 is KGHSH and CDR2 is LQKENI in the germline V gene. With 10 bases removed from V and 0 bases from J, the gap between germline ends came to 19 bases. The CDR3 covers 15 residues. The CDR3 DNA reads TGTGCCACCGCACCGAAACTGCTGGGCTCCTACGAGCAGTACTTC. Protein sequence: CATAPKLLGSYEQYF.

This clonotype was counted at least ten times. The chain employs TRBV5-1 and TRBJ2-7; possibly TRBD2 for D (5 bases). This CDR3 has 14 residues. Trimming left V 5 bases short and J 0 bases short, with 12 bases between. The germline V gene has CDR1 SGHRS and CDR2 YFSETQ. DNA for the CDR3: TGCGCCAGCAGTCCAGTGACTAACTCCTACGAGCAGTACTTC. Translating gives CASSPVTNSYEQYF.

This clonotype came up many times. The chain has TRBV5-4 and TRBJ2-7; 7 bases match TRBD1. V gave up 4 bases and J gave up 0 bases; unmatched junction bases: 7. The CDR3 runs 15 residues. Per germline, CDR1 SGHNT and CDR2 YYREEE (reference sequence). CDR3 coding DNA: TGTGCCAGCAGCCCGACGGGACAGATCTCCTACGAGCAGTACTTC. Its translation is CASSPTGQISYEQYF.

This clonotype has a handful of counts. The chain employs TRBV20-1 and TRBJ1-2; 8 positions match TRBD1. The CDR3 length is 14 residues. The V gene end was trimmed by 6 bases and the J gene end by 1 base; junction bases not matched to a gene: 7. CDR1 is DFQATT, CDR2 SNEGSKA, per germline (reference sequence). CDR3 in amino acids: CSAPEQGDNYGYTF. The CDR3 DNA is TGCAGTGCGCCGGAACAGGGGGATAACTATGGCTACACCTTC.

This clonotype was observed at least ten times. The gene calls are TRBV10-1 and TRBJ2-7, with 8 bases lining up with TRBD2. With 5 bases clipped from V and 6 bases from J, the junction kept 9 bases outside the gene matches. Germline CDR1 reads WNHNN; CDR2 reads SYGVQD (reference sequence). The CDR3 is 14 amino acids. The CDR3 DNA sequence: TGCGCCAGCAGTAGCGGGAGTAGCTTGGGCGAGCAGTACTTC. It specifies CASSSGSSLGEQYF.

V and J are TRBV27 and TRBJ1-1; D is uncertain. With 9 bases removed from V and 3 bases from J, the gap between germline ends came to 17 bases. Germline V gives CDR1 MNHEY, CDR2 SMNVEV (reference sequence). The CDR3 consists of 14 residues. The CDR3 spells CARLSSEEDTEAFF. CDR3 DNA sequence: TGTGCCAGGTTGTCGTCCGAAGAGGACACTGAAGCTTTCTTT.

The table lists this clonotype with many counts. This chain connects TRBV6-6 to TRBJ2-7; D is undetermined. The CDR3 runs to 15 residues. V gave up 7 bases and J gave up 4 bases, with 20 bases separating them. Per the germline V gene, CDR1 is MNHNY and CDR2 is SVGAGI (reference sequence). The CDR3 DNA follows: TGTGCCAGCACCGAAAGACCGTGGGAAGATTACGAGCAGTACTTC. Protein product: CASTERPWEDYEQYF.

This clonotype was picked up many times. The CDR3 is CASSPEGGADSGNTIYF. The CDR3 DNA sequence: TGTGCCAGCAGCCCCGAAGGCGGGGCTGATTCTGGAAACACCATATATTTT. The chain joins TRBV3-1 to TRBJ1-3, with a possible D match to TRBD1 (5 bases). This CDR3 region has 17 residues. Germline loops: CDR1 LGHDT, CDR2 YNNKEL (reference sequence). Trimming removed 4 bases at V and 1 base at J, with 17 bases between.

V usage is TRBV24-1 and J usage is TRBJ2-1; 10 bases match TRBD2. CDR3 length: 18 amino acids. With 3 bases clipped from V and 1 base from J, the junction kept 8 bases outside the gene matches. Germline CDR1 is KGHDR and CDR2 is SFDVKD. DNA for the CDR3: TGTGCCACCAGTGATCAAACCTGGACTAGCGGTTCCTACAATGAGCAGTTCTTC. The encoded protein is CATSDQTWTSGSYNEQFF.

There are many counts of this clonotype. The chain has TRBV20-1 and TRBJ2-7, with D uncertain. Germline V CDR1 and CDR2: DFQATT, SNEGSKA (reference sequence). This CDR3 is 14 amino acids long. V lost 4 bases, J lost 4 bases, and 17 bases lay in between. CDR3 coding DNA: TGCAGTGCTAACCGCCCTGCAACCCATTACGAGCAGTACTTC. Its translation: CSANRPATHYEQYF.

This clonotype was seen a handful of times. V usage is TRBV14 and J usage is TRBJ1-1; no definite D call. Germline assignment: CDR1 SGHDN and CDR2 FVKESK. V lost 4 bases and J 5 bases, leaving 11 bases between the germline ends. The CDR3 length is 13 residues. The CDR3 DNA reads as TGTGCCAGCAGCCCCGAAGTGAGGACTGAAGCTTTCTTT. Encoded protein: CASSPEVRTEAFF.

Many counts were recorded for this clonotype. The genes are TRBV20-1 and TRBJ2-1; D is possibly TRBD1 (5 bases). The CDR3 totals 12 residues. Trimming pared 3 bases from V and 4 bases from J, leaving 7 bases between. CDR1 and CDR2 from the germline V gene are DFQATT and SNEGSKA (reference sequence). The CDR3, as DNA: TGCAGTGCTAGTGGGGCATACAATGAGCAGTTCTTC. Protein sequence: CSASGAYNEQFF.

This clonotype was detected many times. This rearrangement joins TRBV5-6 to TRBJ2-3; either TRBD1 or TRBD2 may supply D (6 bases each). Trimming shortened V by 1 base and J by 3 bases, and 12 bases separated the two germline ends. Germline assignment: CDR1 SGHDT and CDR2 YYEEEE. This CDR3 contains 15 residues. The CDR3 is CASSLTGRRTDTQYF. The CDR3 DNA reads TGTGCCAGCAGCTTGACAGGGAGGAGGACAGATACGCAGTATTTT.

This clonotype was observed at least ten times. The chain links TRBV28 to TRBJ2-3, with D hard to call. CDR1 MDHEN and CDR2 SYDVKM come from the germline V gene. This CDR3 region has 12 residues. V dropped 2 bases and J dropped 6 bases, with 6 bases sitting between them. Here the CDR3 DNA reads TGTGCCAGCAGTTTAAGGCGGGATACGCAGTATTTT. Translated: CASSLRRDTQYF.

The sample holds many counts of this clonotype. V and J are TRBV28 and TRBJ2-2, with D possibly being TRBD2 (5 bases). CDR3 length equals 18 residues. Trimming pared 6 bases from V and 2 bases from J, leaving 22 bases between. The germline CDR1 and CDR2 sequences are MDHEN and SYDVKM. CDR3 amino acids: CASRSLRVGNINTGELFF. In DNA, the CDR3 is TGTGCCAGCAGATCCCTGAGGGTAGGAAACATCAACACCGGGGAGCTGTTTTTT.

This clonotype appeared many times. J is TRBJ1-5 and V is TRBV4-1; D gene unclear. The germline V gene encodes CDR1 MGHRA and CDR2 YSYEKL. This CDR3 has 15 residues. Trimming took off 3 bases at V and 0 bases at J, with 9 bases between the two ends. Here the CDR3 DNA reads TGCGCCAGCAGCCAGGAGTTCAGTAGCAATCAGCCCCAGCATTTT. Amino acid sequence: CASSQEFSSNQPQHF.

This clonotype was seen repeatedly, ten times or more. This rearrangement joins TRBV5-4 to TRBJ1-4; no definite D call. In germline, CDR1 is SGHNT, CDR2 YYREEE (reference sequence). This CDR3 contains 13 residues. The V and J ends lost 2 bases and 5 bases respectively, with 7 bases between them. The CDR3 DNA follows: TGTGCCAGCAGCTTCGCGGGAAATGAAAAACTGTTTTTT. As protein: CASSFAGNEKLFF.

The chain recombines TRBV19 with TRBJ2-1; 12 bases map to TRBD2. CDR1 is LNHDA and CDR2 is SQIVND in the germline V gene (reference sequence). The CDR3 length is 15 residues. J lost 8 bases, V lost 5 bases, and 7 bases had no gene match. CDR3: CASSPGLAGRDEQFF. The CDR3 DNA reads as TGTGCCAGTAGTCCCGGACTAGCGGGGAGGGATGAGCAGTTCTTC.

Only a few counts were recorded for this clonotype. The rearrangement joins TRBV7-2 to TRBJ2-7; no firm D call. Germline CDR1 is SGHTA and CDR2 is FQGNSA. V lost 5 bases, J lost 3 bases, and 11 bases lay in between. This CDR3 contains 13 residues. The CDR3 DNA follows: TGTGCCAGCAGCCCCCTATCCCGCTACGAGCAGTACTTC. It translates to CASSPLSRYEQYF.

There are many counts of this clonotype. The chain has TRBV10-3 and TRBJ1-2; tentative D call: TRBD1 (5 bases). The length of the CDR3 is 14 residues. Per the germline V gene, CDR1 is ENHRY and CDR2 is SYGVKD. With 4 bases removed from V and 8 bases from J, the gap between germline ends came to 17 bases. Written as DNA, the CDR3 is TGTGCCATCAGTGGTACGGGACCGGCCGGCGGCTACACCTTC. This sequence encodes CAISGTGPAGGYTF.

This clonotype was counted many times. The chain uses TRBV27 and TRBJ2-7, with 8 bases fitting TRBD1. The V and J ends lost 8 bases and 0 bases, in that order; junction bases with no gene match: 15. From germline, CDR1 is MNHEY and CDR2 SMNVEV (reference sequence). CDR3 length: 17 residues. In DNA, the CDR3 is TGTGCCAGCTTAACACGGAACCAGGGGGCGAGCTCCTACGAGCAGTACTTC. Translation: CASLTRNQGASSYEQYF.

The chain couples TRBV2 to TRBJ2-6, with 9 bases lining up with TRBD2. This CDR3 region has 18 residues. The V segment lost 1 base and the J segment 1 base; nucleotides outside the gene matches: 5. CDR1 SNHLY and CDR2 FYNNEI come from the germline V gene. This CDR3 reads CASSEGLAGTSGANVLTF. In nucleotides, the CDR3 is TGTGCCAGCAGTGAAGGTCTAGCGGGAACATCTGGGGCCAACGTCCTGACTTTC.

This clonotype was picked up many times. This chain uses TRBV27 with TRBJ1-2; the D is unclear. Trimming removed 3 bases from V and 4 bases from J, with 9 bases in between. The V gene's germline CDR1 is MNHEY and CDR2 SMNVEV (reference sequence). This CDR3 is built from 13 residues. The DNA for the CDR3 is TGTGCCAGCAGTTTCCGGAGTAGCTATGGCTACACCTTC. It yields the protein CASSFRSSYGYTF.

This clonotype was counted ten times or more. The CDR3, as DNA: TGTGCCAGCAGCTCTCAACGACCGGGACAGGGGCCCGGGGAGCTGTTTTTT. Translating it yields CASSSQRPGQGPGELFF. The rearrangement joins TRBV7-9 to TRBJ2-2, with TRBD1 matching over 10 bases. The germline gives CDR1 SEHNR, CDR2 FQNEAQ (reference sequence). V lost 4 bases and J lost 6; bases outside the gene matches: 11. This CDR3 region has 17 residues.

The table lists this clonotype with many counts. V gene TRBV11-1 combines with J gene TRBJ2-4; 11 bases line up with TRBD2. Looked up from germline, CDR1 is SGHAT and CDR2 is FQDESV (reference sequence). The CDR3 is made up of 14 amino acids. Trimming removed 5 bases from V and 6 bases from J; junction bases left unmatched: 3. Written as DNA, the CDR3 is TGTGCCAGCAGCCCCGGACTAGCGGGAAACATTCAGTACTTC. The encoded protein is CASSPGLAGNIQYF.

This clonotype was counted many times. This chain joins TRBV29-1 and TRBJ1-2; no reliable D call. The CDR3 runs to 11 residues. Per the germline V gene, CDR1 is SQVTM and CDR2 is ANQGSEA. Trimming cost V 3 bases and J 3 bases, with 5 bases left between them. The CDR3 loop is CSVDGDYGYTF. The CDR3 DNA sequence: TGCAGCGTTGACGGAGACTATGGCTACACCTTC.

This clonotype rates as medium-sized. This chain connects TRBV7-9 to TRBJ2-3; 11 bases align to TRBD1. This CDR3 spans 14 amino acids. V lost 4 bases and J lost 5; bases outside the gene matches: 2. Germline CDR1 and CDR2: SEHNR and FQNEAQ (reference sequence). CDR3 DNA sequence: TGTGCCAGCAGCTGGGGACAGGGGGAAGATACGCAGTATTTT. It is translated as CASSWGQGEDTQYF.

This clonotype appeared many times. The V call is TRBV3-1, the J call TRBJ1-4; TRBD1 agrees at 8 bases. This CDR3 spans 16 amino acids. The germline CDR1 and CDR2 sequences are LGHDT and YNNKEL (reference sequence). With V trimmed by 1 base and J by 4 bases, 5 bases remained unmatched. The CDR3 spells CASSQGTGTSNEKLFF. In nucleotides, the CDR3 is TGTGCCAGCAGCCAAGGGACAGGGACCAGTAATGAAAAACTGTTTTTT.

This clonotype showed up many times. The gene calls are TRBV18 and TRBJ2-1, with D perhaps TRBD1 (6 bases). The CDR3 loop spans 14 amino acids. Germline lookup yields CDR1 KGHSH and CDR2 LQKENI. V was clipped by 4 bases and J by 2 bases, with 9 bases between them. CDR3 loop: CASSLGGPYNEQFF. CDR3 sequence (DNA): TGTGCCAGCTCACTTGGGGGCCCCTACAATGAGCAGTTCTTC.

This clonotype was detected many times. V gene TRBV9 combines with J gene TRBJ2-7; 7 bases match TRBD1. The CDR3 covers 14 residues. Losses at the gene ends were 0 bases for V and 2 bases for J; bases not matched to a gene: 2. Germline V gives CDR1 SGDLS, CDR2 YYNGEE. The CDR3 here is CASSVGTGTYEQYF. The CDR3 DNA follows: TGTGCCAGCAGCGTAGGGACAGGAACCTACGAGCAGTACTTC.

This clonotype was recorded many times. The genes are TRBV25-1 and TRBJ1-5, with D possibly being TRBD1 (5 bases). Germline assignment: CDR1 MGHDK and CDR2 SYGVNS. CDR3 size: 15 residues. Deletions cut 2 bases from V and 2 bases from J, with 10 bases between. The DNA for the CDR3 is TGTGCCAGCAGTGAAGTAGGGGAAGGCAATCAGCCCCAGCATTTT. This gives the protein CASSEVGEGNQPQHF. The full variable domain, rest sourced from reference TRBV25-1 and TRBJ1-5, is EADIYQTPRYLVIGTGKKITLECSQTMGHDKMYWYQQDPGMELHLIHYSYGVNSTEKGDLSSESTVSRIRTEHFPLTLESARPSHTSQYLCASSEVGEGNQPQHFGDGTRLSIL.